This T cell receptor beta chain was sequenced during a study of monozygotic twins with inflammatory bowel disease. General study points: Healthy co-twins exceeded IBD patients in TCRbeta diversity as measured by inverse Simpson. T cell subtypes that differed could not be told apart. With others, IBD patients shared fewer clonotypes than healthy twins did, especially with disease activity.

TCRdb reprocessed the 5' RACE reads, keeping one entry per CDR3 protein, no DNA. This repertoire includes fewer than 350,000 distinct CDR3 sequences. Germline CDR1 and CDR2: MDHEN and SYDVKM. The CDR3 is made up of 15 amino acids. It was from whole blood, with no T cell sorting, that total RNA was isolated. As for this clonotype: The antigen is undetermined.

The V and J genes are TRBV28 and TRBJ2-1; checking the TCRdb D call of TRBD2 is not possible without DNA. The sequence was collected from a human donor with ulcerative colitis or Crohn's disease, or a healthy co-twin of an affected twin (not recorded which). The sequenced sample was blood. CDR3 sequence reads: CASSGGLPNWYEQFF.